The T cell receptor beta chain under discussion was sequenced for a study of cytomegalovirus exposure and HLA in healthy donors. Study outcomes and limitations: Some TCR beta chains (164 of them) were listed as cytomegalovirus-associated.

For this clone: Its antigen is currently unknown.

With 60 Vbeta and 13 Jbeta primers, the PCR was carried out. Generated by immunoSEQ multiplex PCR, the TCRdb table keeps only in-frame clones and is missing some. The sample includes about 180,000 clones, about two thirds seen only once; the top ten take 2.5%. The V gene's germline CDR1 is MNHEY and CDR2 SVGAGI. The ends lost 6 bases at V and 1 base at J; junction bases unmatched: 9. The CDR3 is made up of 15 amino acids. This sequence originates from a human donor in good health. Sample: PBMCs. This sequence joins TRBV6-5 and TRBJ2-7, with TRBD2 matching 7 bases. CDR3 in DNA: TGTGCCAGCAGCCCACCCCGGGGGGATTCCTACGAGCAGTACTTC. Translation: CASSPPRGDSYEQYF.